The T cell receptor (beta chain) under discussion was sequenced for a study of T cell repertoires in cytomegalovirus infection. Across the whole study: Well-studied HLA-B-restricted epitopes and recently identified HLA-C-restricted epitopes of CMV were both used in the study. Study results and caveats: Identification of carriers of CMV plus the relevant HLA was performed using cumulative public TCR beta family frequency.

A single record per CDR3 protein comes from TCRdb applying MiXCR to the reads. The data contain hundreds of thousands of distinct CDR3 sequences, about 33% of them seen just once; the ten biggest clones take up around a sixth. For this clonotype: Its antigen is unknown.

The sequence was collected from a human donor in good health (CMV status not recorded). Some clones in this sample may be carry-over from other donors' samples. Sequenced here: cultured PBMCs, sampled from culture after CMV antigen stimulation.

In nucleotides, the CDR3 is TGTGCCACCAGTGACCCGACTGATGGGGACGGTGAGACCCAGTACTTC. This encodes CATSDPTDGDGETQYF. This chain joins TRBV24-1 and TRBJ2-5; D tentatively reads TRBD1 or TRBD2 (5 bases each). Between the trimmed V and J ends, which lost 4 bases and 5 bases, there was a span of 19 bases. The CDR3 is made up of 16 amino acids. Germline V gene data show CDR1 as KGHDR and CDR2 as SFDVKD.